The source of this TCR beta chain is a study of blood T cell repertoires in COVID-19. Trimming removed 6 bases from V and 3 bases from J; junction bases left unmatched: 4. Germline CDR1 MNHEY, CDR2 SVGAGI. This CDR3 is built from 13 residues. Generated by immunoSEQ multiplex PCR, the TCRdb table keeps only in-frame clones and is missing some. The sample includes roughly 400,000 clones, 80% to 90% seen only once; the top ten take roughly 1.1%. The table lists this clone with a few counts. Sequences were obtained from PBMCs or T cells enriched from blood (not recorded which). The TCR sequence derives from a man aged 30 to 39 who had recovered from COVID-19. The chain couples TRBV6-5 to TRBJ1-2, with TRBD1 matching over 7 bases. The DNA for the CDR3 is TGTGCCAGCAGGGGACAGATCTACTATGGCTACACCTTC. Amino acids: CASRGQIYYGYTF.